One sample yielded the 5 T cell receptor beta chains listed below, sequenced in a study of tumor-infiltrating lymphocytes in primary liver carcinoma. The source material, roughly 18-30 mg of unsorted bulk tissue, was used to co-extract RNA and DNA. TCR beta cDNA came from approximately 490 ng total RNA, primed with a constant-region primer. Each TCR beta library was derived from three nested multiplex PCR rounds that employed slightly modified ARM-PCR. The opening two PCR rounds, around 11 cycles each, paired TRBV1-TRBV30 forward primers with a C-beta reverse primer. One entry per CDR3 protein results from TCRdb running MiXCR on the multiplex PCR reads. The data show approximately 64,000 distinct CDR3 sequences, roughly two thirds seen once. The sequenced material came from liver tumor tissue from sampling region 4. Subset here: tumor region T4, right-lateral pole. The receptor source for this set is a man between 40 and 49 years old with primary liver carcinoma and hepatitis B virus infection.

This clonotype was counted once. Germline and junction disagree at one end, which may indicate a read error. This sequence joins TRBV11-2 and TRBJ2-5; 8 bases are shared with TRBD2. Per germline, CDR1 SGHAT and CDR2 FQNNGV. This CDR3 region has 16 residues. CDR3: CASSQTPGGGREARCF. CDR3 coding DNA: TGTGCCAGCAGTCAAACTCCTGGCGGGGGGAGAGAGGCCCGGTGCTTC. The full variable domain, in which reference TRBV11-2 and TRBJ2-5 provide the parts outside the CDR3, is EAGVAQSPRYKIIEKRQSVAFWCNPISGHATLYWYQQILGQGPKLLIQFQNNGVVDDSQLPKDRFSAERLKGVDSTLKIQPAKLEDSAVYLCASSQTPGGGREARCFGPGTRLLVL.

Concerning this clonotype itself: Compared with germline, one end of the junction differs, possibly owing to a read error. This chain connects TRBV24-1 to TRBJ2-7, with a possible D match to TRBD1 (5 bases). The CDR3 is 12 residues long. From germline, CDR1 is KGHDR and CDR2 SFDVKD. CDR3 DNA: TGTGCCGCCAGTGCCCAGGGCTACGAGCAGCACTTC. As protein: CAASAQGYEQHF.

As for this clonotype: Lacking the conserved final phenylalanine or tryptophan, this CDR3 likely reflects a read error. This chain joins TRBV6-2 or TRBV6-3 and TRBJ1-5; D is unresolved. V lost 5 bases to trimming and J lost 5 bases, with 28 bases between them. Germline V lookup: CDR1 MNHEY, CDR2 SVGEGT. CDR3 length equals 19 residues. This CDR3 reads CASSPRTTRVLKDYQPQHI. The DNA for the CDR3 is TGTGCCAGCAGTCCTCGGACGACAAGGGTGTTGAAAGACTATCAGCCCCAGCATATT.

A single count supports this clonotype. The CDR3 end shows no conserved phenylalanine or tryptophan, and so a read error is likely. The chain recombines TRBV11-3 with TRBJ2-7; 7 nucleotides agree with TRBD1. This CDR3 comprises 14 residues. J was trimmed by 1 base and V by 10 bases; bases with no gene match: 10. The germline CDR1 and CDR2 sequences are SGHNT and YENEEA. CDR3 DNA sequence: TGTGCCACTCGACAGGGTGTGACTTCCTACGAGCAGTACTTG. Amino acids: CATRQGVTSYEQYL.

This chain joins TRBV28 and TRBJ2-4; weak D call: TRBD2 (5 bases). Germline assignment: CDR1 MDHEN and CDR2 SYDVKM. V lost 2 bases and J lost 0, with 14 bases in between. The CDR3 loop spans 17 amino acids. CDR3 protein: CASSLMTNGIAKNIQYF. The CDR3 DNA follows: TGTGCCAGCAGTTTAATGACTAACGGGATAGCCAAAAACATTCAGTACTTC. The whole variable domain, filled in from reference TRBV28 and TRBJ2-4, reads DVKVTQSSRYLVKRTGEKVFLECVQDMDHENMFWYRQDPGLGLRLIYFSYDVKMKEKGDIPEGYSVSREKKERFSLILESASTNQTSMYLCASSLMTNGIAKNIQYFGAGTRLSVL.